This T cell receptor (beta chain) appears in the sequencing data of a study of CD8+CD57+ T cells in acquired aplastic anemia. The wider study: Quantities of DNA derived from sorted CD4+ and CD8+ cells averaged 3.2 ug. Study outcomes and limitations: Patients did not significantly differ from controls in CD8+ Simpson's diversity. The number of CD8+ CDR3 sequences shared by patients and controls was twenty-nine.

V was clipped by 3 bases and J by 5 bases, with 16 bases between them. This CDR3 has 15 amino acids. The germline gives CDR1 LGHDT, CDR2 YNNKEL (reference sequence). The patients chosen for sequencing had shown expansion of CD8+CD57+ cells (detected by flow cytometry). In all patients, the disease was severe acquired aplastic anemia. Genomic DNA, serving as template, underwent TCR beta VDJ and CDR3 profiling. TCRdb analysed the reads with MiXCR anew, one entry per CDR3 protein. This sample has approximately 200,000 distinct CDR3 sequences, with roughly 53% found just once. Only a few counts were recorded for this clonotype. Its antigen is still unknown.

Sequencing input: sorted CD4+, CD8+, or CD8+CD57+ T cells (not recorded which) from PBMCs. The clonotype comes from a human donor with aplastic anemia. The rearrangement links TRBV3-1 to TRBJ2-5; D might be TRBD1 or TRBD2, each matching 5 bases. CDR3 residues: CASSQMGTRGETQYF. CDR3 in DNA: TGTGCCAGCAGCCAGATGGGGACGAGAGGTGAGACCCAGTACTTC.